This T cell receptor (beta chain) was identified in a study of T cell repertoires in ileal Crohn's disease. The time point denotes: neoterminal ileum biopsy at postoperative endoscopy, about 6 months after surgery. Study observations and caveats: Clonality above 26.8% at surgery always came with endoscopic recurrence.

TCRB immunosequencing input was about 0.55 micrograms of biopsy DNA per sample. Data came from immunoSEQ multiplex PCR; TCRdb stores just in-frame clones and leaves some out. The profile shows some 1,200 clones, just under 85% of them singletons. As to this clone: Its specificity is unknown. The junction differs from germline at one of its ends, possibly a read error.

In germline, CDR1 is MDHEN, CDR2 SYDVKM. This CDR3 is 15 amino acids long. The chain links TRBV28 to TRBJ1-6, with no clear D. The receptor's source is an adult with Crohn's disease. Input material: ileal tissue. CDR3 bases: TGTCCCAGCATTTTCCCGCCGGTAAATAATTCACCCCTCCACTTT. Translation: CPSIFPPVNNSPLHF.